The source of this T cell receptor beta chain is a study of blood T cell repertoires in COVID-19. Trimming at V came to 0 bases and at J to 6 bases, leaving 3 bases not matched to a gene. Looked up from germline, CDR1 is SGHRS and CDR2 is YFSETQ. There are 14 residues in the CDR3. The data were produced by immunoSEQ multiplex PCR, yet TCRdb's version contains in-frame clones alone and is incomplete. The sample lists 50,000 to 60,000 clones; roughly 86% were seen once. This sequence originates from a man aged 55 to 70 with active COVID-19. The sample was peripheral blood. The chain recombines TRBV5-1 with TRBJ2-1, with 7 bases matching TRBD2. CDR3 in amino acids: CASSLVGEGNEQFF. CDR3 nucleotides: TGCGCCAGCAGCTTGGTGGGGGAGGGCAATGAGCAGTTCTTC.